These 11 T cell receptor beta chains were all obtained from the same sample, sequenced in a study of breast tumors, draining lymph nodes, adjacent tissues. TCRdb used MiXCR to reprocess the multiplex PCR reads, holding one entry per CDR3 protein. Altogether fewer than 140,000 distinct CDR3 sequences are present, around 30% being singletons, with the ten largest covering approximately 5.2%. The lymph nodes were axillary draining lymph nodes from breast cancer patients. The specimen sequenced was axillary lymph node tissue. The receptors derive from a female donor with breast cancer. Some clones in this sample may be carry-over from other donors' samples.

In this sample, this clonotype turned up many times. CDR3: CASSFSGGHRDEQFF. The DNA for the CDR3 is TGTGCCAGCAGCTTTAGCGGGGGACACCGGGATGAGCAGTTCTTC. The chain employs TRBV12-3 or TRBV12-4 and TRBJ2-1, with TRBD2 matching 9 bases. The CDR3 spans 15 residues. Trimming at V came to 6 bases and at J to 8 bases, leaving 11 bases not matched to a gene.

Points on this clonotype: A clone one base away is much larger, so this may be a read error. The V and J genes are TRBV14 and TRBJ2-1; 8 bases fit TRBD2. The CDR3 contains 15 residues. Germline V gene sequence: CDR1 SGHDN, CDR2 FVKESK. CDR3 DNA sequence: TGTGCCAGCAGCCTCAGCGGGGGTGCCTACAATGAGCCGTTCTTC. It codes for CASSLSGGAYNEPFF. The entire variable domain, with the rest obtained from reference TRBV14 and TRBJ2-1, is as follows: EAGVTQFPSHSVIEKGQTVTLRCDPISGHDNLYWYRRVMGKEIKFLLHFVKESKQDESGMPNNRFLAERTGGTYSTLKVQPAELEDSGVYFCASSLSGGAYNEPFFGPGTRLTVL.

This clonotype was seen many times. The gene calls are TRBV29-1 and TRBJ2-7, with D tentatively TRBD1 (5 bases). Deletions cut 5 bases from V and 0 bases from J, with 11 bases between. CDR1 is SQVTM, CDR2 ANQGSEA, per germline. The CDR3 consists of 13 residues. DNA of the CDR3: TGCAGCGTTAGGGGATGGGGCTCCTACGAGCAGTACTTC. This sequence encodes CSVRGWGSYEQYF.

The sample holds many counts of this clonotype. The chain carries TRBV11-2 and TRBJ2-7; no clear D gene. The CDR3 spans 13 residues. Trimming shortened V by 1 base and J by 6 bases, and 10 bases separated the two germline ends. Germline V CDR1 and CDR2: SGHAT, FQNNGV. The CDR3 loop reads CASSLGKGSEQYF. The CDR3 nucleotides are TGTGCCAGCAGCTTAGGCAAAGGCAGCGAGCAGTACTTC.

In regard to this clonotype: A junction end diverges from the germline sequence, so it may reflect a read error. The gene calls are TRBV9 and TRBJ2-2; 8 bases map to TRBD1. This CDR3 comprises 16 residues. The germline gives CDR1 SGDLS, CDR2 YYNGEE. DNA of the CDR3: TGTGCCAGCACGCGTAAATCAGGGGGCGACACCGGTGAGCTGTCTTTT. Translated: CASTRKSGGDTGELSF.

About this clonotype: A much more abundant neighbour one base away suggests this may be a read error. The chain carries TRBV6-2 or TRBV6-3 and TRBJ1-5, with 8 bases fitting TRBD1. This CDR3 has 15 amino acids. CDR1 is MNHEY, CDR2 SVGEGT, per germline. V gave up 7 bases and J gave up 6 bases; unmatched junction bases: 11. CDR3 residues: CASNQRTGSSQPQHF. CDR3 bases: TGTGCCAGCAACCAAAGGACAGGGTCCAGTCAGCCCCAGCATTTT.

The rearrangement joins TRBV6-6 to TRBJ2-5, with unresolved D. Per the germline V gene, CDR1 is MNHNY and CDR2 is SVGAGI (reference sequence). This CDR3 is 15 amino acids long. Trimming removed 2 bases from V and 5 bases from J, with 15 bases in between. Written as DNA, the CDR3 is TGTGCCAGCAGTTACGCTGGCGGCGGTGGGGAGACCCAGTACTTC. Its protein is CASSYAGGGGETQYF.

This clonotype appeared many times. CDR3: CASTRAGVGEKLFF. The DNA of the CDR3 is TGTGCCAGCACCCGGGCAGGGGTCGGAGAAAAACTGTTTTTT. This chain joins TRBV25-1 and TRBJ1-4; a weak D match, TRBD1 (6 bases). Germline CDR1 is MGHDK and CDR2 is SYGVNS. The CDR3 length is 14 residues. The V gene lost 7 bases and the J gene lost 8 bases, with 17 bases spanning the gap. Variable domain in full (rest from reference TRBV25-1 and TRBJ1-4): EADIYQTPRYLVIGTGKKITLECSQTMGHDKMYWYQQDPGMELHLIHYSYGVNSTEKGDLSSESTVSRIRTEHFPLTLESARPSHTSQYLCASTRAGVGEKLFFGSGTQLSVL.

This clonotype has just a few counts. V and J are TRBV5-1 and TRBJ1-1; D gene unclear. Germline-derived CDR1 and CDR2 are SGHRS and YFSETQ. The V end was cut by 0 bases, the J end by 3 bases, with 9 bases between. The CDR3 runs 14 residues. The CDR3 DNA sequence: TGCGCCAGCAGCTTGGCCCTTCGGGACACTGAAGCTTTCTTT. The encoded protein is CASSLALRDTEAFF.

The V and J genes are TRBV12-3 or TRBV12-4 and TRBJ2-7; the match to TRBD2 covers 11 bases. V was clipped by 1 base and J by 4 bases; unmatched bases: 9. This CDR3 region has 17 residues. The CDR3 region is CASSLGAGLAEFYEQYF. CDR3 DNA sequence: TGTGCCAGCAGTTTAGGGGCGGGACTAGCGGAGTTTTACGAGCAGTACTTC.

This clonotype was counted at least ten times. CDR3 sequence: CASRPRTATDTQYF. The CDR3 DNA is TGTGCCAGCAGACCTAGGACAGCAACAGATACGCAGTATTTT. The V and J genes are TRBV25-1 and TRBJ2-3; D might be TRBD1 (6 bases). Per germline, CDR1 MGHDK and CDR2 SYGVNS. Trimming took off 6 bases at V and 3 bases at J, with 13 bases between the two ends. This CDR3 is built from 14 residues.